Shown below are 12 T cell receptor beta chains from a single sample sequenced in a study of T cells expressing NK-cell markers. TCRdb re-called the 5' RACE reads and catalogs CDR3 proteins one per entry, DNA excluded. The specimen's table records roughly 160,000 distinct CDR3 sequences. The specimen sequenced was blood T cells: a sorted CD56 or NKG2C T cell subset, CD4+ or CD8+ T cells, or bulk PBMC T cells (not recorded which). The receptors originated from a man aged 18-70 years in good health.

The V and J genes are TRBV7-2 and TRBJ2-7; TCRdb's D gene call, TRBD2, goes unchecked for lack of DNA. Germline CDR1 reads SGHTA; CDR2 reads FQGNSA. The CDR3 covers 14 residues. The CDR3 reads CASSSGTSFYEQYF.

V usage is TRBV7-3 and J usage is TRBJ2-1. CDR1 SGHTA and CDR2 FQGTGA come from the germline V gene. The CDR3 sequence is 11 residues long. This chain's CDR3 is CASSATNEQFF.

The V and J genes are TRBV13 and TRBJ2-5; the TRBD2 assignment by TCRdb is unverifiable without DNA. The CDR3 spans 14 residues. Per germline, CDR1 PRHDT and CDR2 FYEKMQ (reference sequence). The CDR3 loop is CASSLMTSEETQYF.

This sequence joins TRBV11-2 and TRBJ2-3; TCRdb designates TRBD2, a call that cannot be tested without DNA. The CDR3 is made up of 16 amino acids. CDR1 SGHAT and CDR2 FQNNGV come from the germline V gene. CDR3 amino acids: CASSDLAGGDTDTQYF.

The V and J genes are TRBV30 and TRBJ2-5; as DNA is missing, the TRBD2 call by TCRdb cannot be tested. CDR1 and CDR2 (germline): GTSNPN, SVGIG (reference sequence). The CDR3 consists of 14 residues. CDR3 residues: CAWESGGYQETQYF.

This chain links TRBV11-2 with TRBJ2-1; lacking DNA, the TRBD2 call made by TCRdb goes unchecked. Germline V gives CDR1 SGHAT, CDR2 FQNNGV. This CDR3 comprises 18 residues. The CDR3: CASSLLRSGNLPYNEQFF.

This sequence joins TRBV15 and TRBJ1-4; TCRdb's D call, TRBD1, is unchecked because there is no DNA. From germline, CDR1 is LNHNV and CDR2 YYDKDF (reference sequence). The CDR3 consists of 15 residues. CDR3: CATSRDRDSYEKLFF.

The rearrangement links TRBV5-8 to TRBJ2-5; with no DNA, the TCRdb D assignment of TRBD1 cannot be verified. The CDR3 runs to 17 residues. Germline V gene sequence: CDR1 SGHTS, CDR2 YDEGEE. The CDR3 loop is CASSPAEGARLQETQYF.

The V call is TRBV2, the J call TRBJ2-3; TCRdb indicates TRBD2, and absent DNA this call remains unverified. CDR1 SNHLY and CDR2 FYNNEI come from the germline V gene. The CDR3 is made up of 14 amino acids. The CDR3 spells CASKRGNEADTQYF.

The CDR3 loop is CASSQGTGDNSPLHF. The chain carries TRBV6-5 and TRBJ1-6; TCRdb names TRBD1, which stays unverified in the absence of DNA. This CDR3 contains 15 residues. Germline V lookup: CDR1 MNHEY, CDR2 SVGAGI.

The J gene is TRBJ2-7, the V gene TRBV27; the D call from TCRdb, TRBD1, cannot be confirmed without DNA. Germline values: CDR1 MNHEY, CDR2 SMNVEV (reference sequence). This CDR3 region has 14 residues. CDR3: CASSLQGFNNEQYF.

The rearrangement joins TRBV5-1 to TRBJ2-7. There are 14 residues in the CDR3. In germline, CDR1 is SGHRS, CDR2 YFSETQ. CDR3: CASSLNGMAYEQYF.